This T cell receptor beta chain is from a study of beta chain features in type 1 diabetes (dated by TCRdb to about 2018). About the investigation overall: Mean age, gender distribution, total cell number and subset yield did not differ between patients and healthy donors. The study compared TCRB repertoires of sorted circulating CD4+ T cell subsets between recently diagnosed type 1 diabetes patients and matched healthy donors. A total of 100 million to 140 million sorted cells were examined across all samples, and the number of cells per subset was strongly correlated with RNA yield. Regulatory and stem cell-like memory subsets were isolated from only 8 patients and about eight healthy donors, whereas naive and central memory subsets came from all 30 or so donors.

Via the germline V gene (reference sequence), CDR1 is MNHEY and CDR2 SMNVEV. V trim: 3 bases; J trim: 5 bases; unmatched bases: 10. Including cysteine and phenylalanine, the CDR3 has 15 amino acids. Only the CDR3 part of the read is kept: 45 bases, read in frame from the first base. The entire amount of isolated RNA was reverse transcribed using the High Capacity cDNA Reverse Transcription Kit, so the sequenced TCRB transcripts were expressed ones. Deep immunoSEQ sequencing was performed on naive, central memory and regulatory T cell samples, with an average of roughly 3.6 million total reads per sample. Sorted cells were lysed in RLT buffer, and RNA was extracted using DNase-treated RNeasy Micro or Mini kits according to cell number. Each cell subset was processed on its own to prevent cross-contamination, while patient and healthy donor samples were processed together. The immunoSEQ multiplex PCR was used to amplify TCRB sequences from cDNA, generating 87-bp fragments that spanned the CDR3 region. Sequencing of the amplicons was done on the Illumina HiSeq platform. Per the original workflow: PCR bias was corrected computationally using synthetic template baselines, and reads within Hamming distance 2 were collapsed, with unmergeable singletons discarded. Reads were aligned against IMGT so that V, D and J genes, CDR3 length and insertions or deletions at six rearrangement sites could be assigned. Within each subset, clonotype counts were normalized to sorted cell number, after which true diversity and Gini coefficients were computed with the tcR R package. Repertoire sharing was quantified using the overlap coefficient calculated on TCRB nucleotide sequences. Out-of-frame TCRB sequences from naive cells were analyzed as a proxy for the pre-selection repertoire. TCRdb took this table from immuneACCESS and kept in-frame rearrangements with V and J called. Such tables lack part of the clones; where checked against another copy, unresolved V genes explain under half of the gap, and the rest is unexplained. D and trimming come from the DNA, and the V and J calls and clone size come from that table. The sample table records hundreds of thousands of clones; over 10% of these occur just once. Around 0.0099% of the sample is held by the ten biggest clonotypes.

Notes on this clone: This receptor's antigen is unknown. Base qualities are not provided; no much larger clone lies one nucleotide away.

General study outcomes and caveats: Shorter templates might have been favored by PCR, but patient and control samples were amplified and corrected together, so both groups would have been affected equally by any skew. A moderate but significant shortening of TCRB CDR3 length was observed in type 1 diabetes patients in all four CD4+ subsets. The naive, central memory and regulatory TCRB repertoires appeared to resemble one another more closely among patients than among healthy donors. At VDJ recombination sites, type 1 diabetes patients had fewer insertions and more deleted nucleotides, which implies abnormalities in thymic rearrangement. Because the HLA sub-analyses included only small numbers of individuals, any influence of HLA type on TCRB rearrangement was left unresolved. Because cDNA was sequenced instead of genomic DNA, highly expressing activated cells could be over-represented, though the groups showed no difference in activation or CD3 levels.

Each donor gave one peripheral blood draw, roughly 0.12 L on average, collected into heparinised tubes. Using a panel that included CD45RO, CCR7, CD25, CD127, CD95 and CD27, naive, central memory, regulatory and stem cell-like memory CD4+ T cells were sorted on a BD FACSAria II. A purity above 95% was achieved for all sorted populations. Right away, PBMCs were isolated by Lymphoprep density gradient centrifugation and were stained directly, with no culture step. So that batch effects would be minimized, each experiment stained and sorted samples in pairs, pairing one healthy donor with one patient.

This clonotype was obtained from a woman aged 18-30 years with type 1 diabetes. This sequence uses TRBV27 and TRBJ2-7; the central 7 bases match TRBD2. Sequencing input: naive CD4+ T cells from blood. What the cell subset or site label conveys for this sample: true naive CD4+ T cells. The DNA sequence is as follows: TGTGCCAGCAGTTTTGGGCGGGAGAAAGTACACGAGCAGTACTTC. Translation gives CASSFGREKVHEQYF.